A single sample is the source of the 5 T cell receptor beta chains below, sequenced in a study of T-cell reconstitution after alpha-beta-depleted transplantation in children. A TCRbeta library incorporating unique molecular identifiers was prepared. One entry per CDR3 protein, called by TCRdb with MiXCR from the PCR reads. The table lists 200,000 to 300,000 distinct CDR3 sequences, approximately 12% of them singletons, with about 2.6% in the top ten. Sequences were derived from PBMCs from the stem cell graft donor, sampled from the stem cell graft. Receptors were obtained from a human donor who donated a stem cell graft to a child with acute lymphoblastic leukemia.

This clonotype has ten or more counts. V gene TRBV4-2 combines with J gene TRBJ2-4; 7 bases map to TRBD2. The V gene's germline CDR1 is LGHNA and CDR2 YNFKEQ. This CDR3 spans 16 amino acids. V was clipped by 1 base and J by 5 bases; unmatched bases: 8. The CDR3 loop is CASSQGFKRGENIQYF. CDR3 DNA: TGTGCCAGCAGCCAAGGTTTCAAGCGGGGAGAAAACATTCAGTACTTC.

This clonotype has at least ten counts. The V and J genes are TRBV7-2 and TRBJ1-2; 8 bases match TRBD1. Trimming took 2 bases from V and 9 from J; bases not matched to a gene: 5. Germline lookup yields CDR1 SGHTA and CDR2 FQGNSA. The CDR3 length is 13 residues. The CDR3 DNA follows: TGTGCCAGCAGCTTAAAGGACAGGGCCAGCTACACCTTC. As protein: CASSLKDRASYTF.

Turning to this clonotype: A read error may be the cause here, since a much bigger clone is one base away. The V and J genes are TRBV10-3 and TRBJ2-5, with 10 bases lining up with TRBD1. CDR3 size: 14 residues. Germline loops: CDR1 ENHRY, CDR2 SYGVKD. The CDR3 here is CAISDGTGVQTRYF. DNA of the CDR3: TGTGCCATCAGTGACGGGACAGGGGTGCAGACCCGGTACTTC.

Many counts were recorded for this clonotype. The chain is built from TRBV7-2 and TRBJ2-6; no clear D. Germline values: CDR1 SGHTA, CDR2 FQGNSA. The CDR3 contains 15 residues. V was pared by 1 base and J by 5 bases, with 9 bases between. CDR3 DNA: TGTGCCAGCAGCTTAGTAGGGCAGAGGGCCAACGTCCTGACTTTC. This encodes CASSLVGQRANVLTF.

This sequence joins TRBV6-5 and TRBJ2-5, with a possible D match to TRBD1 (6 bases). This CDR3 is built from 17 residues. The V end lost 2 bases, the J end lost 0 bases, and 16 bases lay between the germline ends. The germline gives CDR1 MNHEY, CDR2 SVGAGI. The CDR3 here is CASSYGLGHQYQETQYF. CDR3 nucleotide sequence: TGTGCCAGCAGTTACGGCTTGGGACACCAGTACCAAGAGACCCAGTACTTC.